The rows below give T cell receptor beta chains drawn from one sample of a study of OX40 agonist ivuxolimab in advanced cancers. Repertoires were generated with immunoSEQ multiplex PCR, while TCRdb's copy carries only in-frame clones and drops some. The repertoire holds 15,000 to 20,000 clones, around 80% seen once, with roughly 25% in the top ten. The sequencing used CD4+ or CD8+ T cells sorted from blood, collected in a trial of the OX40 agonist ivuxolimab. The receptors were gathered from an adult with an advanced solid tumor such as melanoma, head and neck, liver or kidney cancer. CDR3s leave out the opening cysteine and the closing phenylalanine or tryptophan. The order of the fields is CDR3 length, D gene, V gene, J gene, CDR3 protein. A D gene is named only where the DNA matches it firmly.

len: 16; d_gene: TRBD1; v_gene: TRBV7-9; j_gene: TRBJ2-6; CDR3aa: ASSLSGTAPSGANVLT
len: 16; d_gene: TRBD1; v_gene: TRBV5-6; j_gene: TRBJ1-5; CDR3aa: ASSLSGTGFLSNQPQH
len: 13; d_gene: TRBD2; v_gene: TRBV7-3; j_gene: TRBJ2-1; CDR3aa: ASSLNLGLRDEQF
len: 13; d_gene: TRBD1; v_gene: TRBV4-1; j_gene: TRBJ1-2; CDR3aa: ASSQGQGASNGYT
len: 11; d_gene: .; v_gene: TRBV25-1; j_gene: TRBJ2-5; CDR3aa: ASSAGPQETQY
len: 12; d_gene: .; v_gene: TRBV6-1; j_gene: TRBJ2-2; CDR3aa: ASSWASNTGELF
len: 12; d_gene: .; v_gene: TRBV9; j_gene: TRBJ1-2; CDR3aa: ASSVGLGYYGYT
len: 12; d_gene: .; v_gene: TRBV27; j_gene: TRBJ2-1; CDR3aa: ASSQEGRYNEQF
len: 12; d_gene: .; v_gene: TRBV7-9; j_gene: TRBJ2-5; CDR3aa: ASSLEPDQETQY
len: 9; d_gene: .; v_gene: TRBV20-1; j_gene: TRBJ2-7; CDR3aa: SALTGYEQY
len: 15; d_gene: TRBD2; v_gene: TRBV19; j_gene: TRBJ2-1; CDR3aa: ASGELAGDRSYNEQF
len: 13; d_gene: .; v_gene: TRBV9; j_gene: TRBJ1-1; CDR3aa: ASSVEGRADTEAF
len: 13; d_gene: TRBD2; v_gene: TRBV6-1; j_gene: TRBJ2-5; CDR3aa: ASRGLAGTQETQY
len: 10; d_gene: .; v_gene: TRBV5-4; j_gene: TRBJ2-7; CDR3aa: ASSLGPDEQY
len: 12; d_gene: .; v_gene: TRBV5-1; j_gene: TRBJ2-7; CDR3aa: ASSLGQVSYEQY
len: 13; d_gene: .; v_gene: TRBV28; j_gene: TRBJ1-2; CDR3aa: ASSLADEIMGCYT
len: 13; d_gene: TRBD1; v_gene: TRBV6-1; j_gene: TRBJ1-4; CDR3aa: ASSGRGTAKEKLF
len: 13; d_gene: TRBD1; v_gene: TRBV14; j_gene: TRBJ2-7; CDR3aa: ASSQATGAAYEQY
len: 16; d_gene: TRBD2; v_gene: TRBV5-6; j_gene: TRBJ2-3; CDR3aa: ASSPGLAGGPGPDTQY
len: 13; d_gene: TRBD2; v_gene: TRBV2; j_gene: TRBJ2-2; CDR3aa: ASTAGRGNTGELF
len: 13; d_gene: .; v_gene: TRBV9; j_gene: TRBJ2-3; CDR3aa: ANSPLPGFTDTQY
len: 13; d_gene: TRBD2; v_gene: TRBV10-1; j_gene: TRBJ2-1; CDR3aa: ASSEGRAGGVEQF
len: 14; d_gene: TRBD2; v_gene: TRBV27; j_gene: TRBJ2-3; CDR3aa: ASSLSSGGDTDTQY
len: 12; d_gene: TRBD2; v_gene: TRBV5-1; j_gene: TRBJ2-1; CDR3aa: ASSLSGTYNEQF
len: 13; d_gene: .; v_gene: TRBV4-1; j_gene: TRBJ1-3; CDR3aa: ASSQGRGSGNTIY
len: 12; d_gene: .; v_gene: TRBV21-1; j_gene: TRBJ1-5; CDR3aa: ASRRTRGNQPQH
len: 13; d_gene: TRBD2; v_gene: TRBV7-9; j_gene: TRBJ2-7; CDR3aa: ASSLLPAGAYEQY
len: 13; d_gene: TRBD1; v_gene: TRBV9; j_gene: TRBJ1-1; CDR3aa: ASSAAGTGDTEAF
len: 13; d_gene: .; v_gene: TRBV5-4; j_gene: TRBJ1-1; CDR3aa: ASSYWARGLTEAF
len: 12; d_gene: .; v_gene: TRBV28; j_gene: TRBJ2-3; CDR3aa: ASSFTALADTQY
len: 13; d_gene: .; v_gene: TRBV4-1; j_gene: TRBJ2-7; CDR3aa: ASSHFTGSSYEQY
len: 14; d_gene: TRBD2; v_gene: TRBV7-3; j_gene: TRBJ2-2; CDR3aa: ASSSTSGRKPGELF
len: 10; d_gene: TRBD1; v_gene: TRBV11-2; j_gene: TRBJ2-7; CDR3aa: ASSSGTEEQY
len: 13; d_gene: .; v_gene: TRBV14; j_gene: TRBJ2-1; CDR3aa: ASSRFGTANNEQF
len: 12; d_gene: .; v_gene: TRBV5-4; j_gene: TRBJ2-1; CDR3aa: ASSSPMEGNEQF
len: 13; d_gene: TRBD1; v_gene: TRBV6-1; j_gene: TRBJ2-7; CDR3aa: ASSEYRTGNYEQY
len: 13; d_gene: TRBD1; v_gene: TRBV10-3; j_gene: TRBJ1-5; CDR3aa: AISEGQDFNQPQH
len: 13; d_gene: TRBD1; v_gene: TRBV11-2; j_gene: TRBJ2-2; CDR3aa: ASRDRDSLTGELF
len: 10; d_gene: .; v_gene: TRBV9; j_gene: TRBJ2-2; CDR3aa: ASSFGLRELF
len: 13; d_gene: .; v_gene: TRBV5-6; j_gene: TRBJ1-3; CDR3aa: ASSLRGSSGNTIY
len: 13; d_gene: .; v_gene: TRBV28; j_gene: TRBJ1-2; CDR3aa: ASSFSTMANYGYT
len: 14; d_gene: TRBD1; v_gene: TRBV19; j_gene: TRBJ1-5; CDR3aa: ASSTWTGVSNQPQH
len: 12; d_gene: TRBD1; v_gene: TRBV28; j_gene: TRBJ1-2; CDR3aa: ASSLEGAPYGYT
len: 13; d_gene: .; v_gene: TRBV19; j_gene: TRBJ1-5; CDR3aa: ASTTSSGGNQPQH